This T cell receptor beta chain was profiled in a study of blood T cell repertoires in COVID-19. Study-level information: The United States, Italy and Spain were the sources of the acute and convalescent COVID-19 samples. PBMCs, B-cell-depleted T cells, or T cells were the source of the cDNA or gDNA that made up the material.

The V end was cut by 5 bases, the J end by 2 bases, with 18 bases between. There are 16 residues in the CDR3. Germline CDR1 reads SGHTA; CDR2 reads FQGTGA. In the authors' methods: Nucleated cell counts were estimated from reference gene primer amplification. Sequencing used immunoSEQ multiplex PCR; TCRdb keeps in-frame clones, though not all of them. That table is the source of V, J and clone size, and D and trimming were worked out from the DNA. Of approximately 76,000 clones in the sample, roughly 86% are singletons; the top ten hold approximately 1.9%. This TCR was recovered from a woman in her sixties or seventies with acute or convalescent COVID-19. V usage is TRBV7-3 and J usage is TRBJ2-5; D is unresolved. Specimen: peripheral blood. The CDR3 nucleotides read TGTGCCAGCAGCCCCCGACTCCATGCGGCTCAAGAGACCCAGTACTTC. It codes for CASSPRLHAAQETQYF.